Shown below are 22 T cell receptor beta chains from a single sample sequenced in a study of CD8+CD57+ T cells in acquired aplastic anemia. By flow cytometry, patients selected for sequencing had shown an expansion of CD8+CD57+ cells. Both TCR beta VDJ combination and CDR3 sequence profiling were carried out. Genomic DNA was the template for this profiling. TCRdb used MiXCR to reprocess the reads, holding one entry per CDR3 protein. Of around 180,000 distinct CDR3 sequences in the sample, about 50% were seen once. Material: sorted CD4+, CD8+, or CD8+CD57+ T cells (not recorded which) from PBMCs. These TCRs come from a human donor with aplastic anemia.

This clonotype was seen many times. The V and J genes are TRBV10-3 and TRBJ2-2; 12 nucleotides match TRBD2. Losses at the gene ends were 4 bases for V and 4 bases for J; bases not matched to a gene: 7. The CDR3 length is 17 residues. Germline lookup yields CDR1 ENHRY and CDR2 SYGVKD. CDR3 amino acids: CAISGSPGLAGTGELFF. DNA for the CDR3: TGTGCCATCAGTGGAAGCCCGGGACTAGCGGGCACCGGGGAGCTGTTTTTT.

This clonotype was counted once. The CDR3 DNA reads TGTGCCAGCAGCTATACCGGGACAGGGGAAGAGACCCAGTACTTC. It encodes CASSYTGTGEETQYF. The V gene is TRBV6-5, the J gene TRBJ2-5; 10 positions agree with TRBD1. V gave up 6 bases and J gave up 3 bases; unmatched junction bases: 7. CDR1 is MNHEY, CDR2 SVGAGI, per germline. This CDR3 has 15 amino acids.

This clonotype was counted ten times or more. The chain uses TRBV27 and TRBJ1-6; D is possibly TRBD1 (6 bases). CDR1 and CDR2 (germline): MNHEY, SMNVEV (reference sequence). CDR3 size: 15 residues. V lost 3 bases, J lost 6 bases, and 12 bases lay in between. CDR3 amino acids: CASSFTGSGNSPLHF. The CDR3 region has the DNA TGTGCCAGCAGTTTCACAGGGTCTGGTAATTCACCCCTCCACTTT.

The V and J genes are TRBV24-1 and TRBJ1-1; D call uncertain. The CDR3 extends over 18 amino acids. Trimming shortened V by 4 bases and J by 3 bases, and 23 bases separated the two germline ends. Germline assignment: CDR1 KGHDR and CDR2 SFDVKD. The CDR3 here is CATSDASAGNYGYTEAFF. As DNA, the CDR3 is TGTGCCACCAGTGACGCCTCGGCGGGGAACTATGGCTACACTGAAGCTTTCTTT.

In this sample, this clonotype turned up many times. The J gene is TRBJ1-2, the V gene TRBV19; 7 bases are a match to TRBD1. V shed 5 bases, J shed 8 bases, and the junction held 8 bases outside the gene matches. The CDR3 length is 13 residues. CDR1 and CDR2 (germline): LNHDA, SQIVND (reference sequence). CDR3 region: CASSQADRVGYTF. CDR3 sequence (DNA): TGTGCCAGTAGTCAAGCTGACAGGGTAGGCTACACCTTC.

This chain uses TRBV4-1 with TRBJ2-7; no firm D call. This CDR3 is 15 amino acids long. The V gene's germline CDR1 is MGHRA and CDR2 YSYEKL. V shed 0 bases and J shed 3 bases, with 12 bases lying between them. DNA of the CDR3: TGCGCCAGCAGCCAAGATCGGGCCAGCTACTACGAGCAGTACTTC. Amino acids: CASSQDRASYYEQYF.

On this clonotype itself: Given the absence of the conserved phenylalanine or tryptophan at the CDR3 end, a read error is likely. Because the CDR3's place on the DNA is in doubt, the DNA is left out and the CDR3 is given as listed by TCRdb. This chain links TRBV2 with TRBJ1-2; TRBD1 is the table's D call, not checked against the DNA. CDR1 is SNHLY, CDR2 FYNNEI, per germline. The length of the CDR3 is 12 amino acids, counting both ends. The CDR3 sequence: CASKSRVTGNTL.

The V and J genes are TRBV29-1 and TRBJ2-7; TRBD1 is a possible D gene (6 bases). The CDR3 sequence is 15 residues long. V gave up 4 bases and J gave up 4 bases, with 20 bases separating them. Germline V gene data show CDR1 as SQVTM and CDR2 as ANQGSEA. The CDR3 DNA sequence: TGCAGCGTTGTAGGGACGGGACATAATGGGTACGAGCAGTACTTC. Amino acids: CSVVGTGHNGYEQYF.

The chain is built from TRBV11-1 and TRBJ1-4; D is ambiguous. Trimming removed 5 bases from V and 3 bases from J, with 16 bases in between. The CDR3 totals 16 residues. Germline CDR1 is SGHAT and CDR2 is FQDESV (reference sequence). Here the CDR3 DNA reads TGTGCCAGCAGCGTTTCCAAGGGCTCCCCTAATGAAAAACTGTTTTTT. It yields the protein CASSVSKGSPNEKLFF.

About this clonotype itself: One end of the junction does not line up with germline, which may come from a read error. V is TRBV7-7 and J is TRBJ1-1, with 12 bases lining up with TRBD1. This CDR3 has 16 amino acids. From germline, CDR1 is SSHAT and CDR2 FNYEAQ (reference sequence). The DNA of the CDR3 is TGTACCAGCAGCCCGGGACAGGGGGCTAAGGGCACTGAAGCTTTCTTT. It is translated as CTSSPGQGAKGTEAFF.

This clonotype was recorded many times. The chain has TRBV5-6 and TRBJ1-5; D gene unclear. Germline CDR1 SGHDT, CDR2 YYEEEE. V dropped 0 bases and J dropped 9 bases, with 10 bases sitting between them. This CDR3 is built from 13 residues. This CDR3 reads CASSLGARGPQHF. CDR3 bases: TGTGCCAGCAGCTTGGGAGCTAGAGGGCCCCAGCATTTT.

This clonotype showed up many times. The rearrangement links TRBV19 to TRBJ1-5; no clear D. Germline lookup yields CDR1 LNHDA and CDR2 SQIVND (reference sequence). The CDR3 spans 12 residues. Trimming left V 6 bases short and J 3 bases short, with 6 bases between. CDR3 in DNA: TGTGCCAGTAGCGACTACAATCAGCCCCAGCATTTT. Amino acid sequence: CASSDYNQPQHF.

This clonotype was seen many times. V and J are TRBV2 and TRBJ2-5, with 10 bases matching TRBD2. The CDR3 sequence is 16 residues long. V lost 7 bases, J lost 4 bases, and 12 bases stayed unmatched. CDR1 and CDR2 from the germline V gene are SNHLY and FYNNEI. The CDR3 here is CASTKESGGATETQYF. The CDR3 DNA sequence: TGTGCCAGCACTAAGGAAAGCGGGGGGGCCACAGAGACCCAGTACTTC.

This clonotype was counted many times. The chain carries TRBV12-3 or TRBV12-4 and TRBJ1-6; TRBD1 is a possible D gene (6 bases). Trimming removed 6 bases at V and 6 bases at J, with 21 bases between. The CDR3 spans 17 residues. The CDR3 coding sequence is TGTGCCAGCAGGAGTGGGGAGTGGGGGGGCCGTAATTCACCCCTCCACTTT. Protein: CASRSGEWGGRNSPLHF.

The count of this clonotype is one. J is TRBJ2-2 and V is TRBV2, with D unresolved. From germline, CDR1 is SNHLY and CDR2 FYNNEI. This CDR3 comprises 15 residues. Trimming took 4 bases from V and 1 from J, leaving 10 bases between them. The CDR3 DNA is TGTGCCAGCAGTGTGGGCCTAAGGAACACCGGGGAGCTGTTTTTT. Translation: CASSVGLRNTGELFF.

In this sample, this clonotype turned up many times. The V and J genes are TRBV15 and TRBJ2-3, with 9 bases matching TRBD2. The CDR3 is made up of 17 amino acids. J was trimmed by 1 base and V by 5 bases; bases with no gene match: 10. The germline gives CDR1 LNHNV, CDR2 YYDKDF (reference sequence). The CDR3 reads CATSHRRGLARTDTQYF. For the CDR3, the DNA is TGTGCCACCAGCCATCGGCGGGGACTAGCTCGCACAGATACGCAGTATTTT.

Of note for this clonotype: An end of the junction does not agree with germline; a read error may underlie this. The CDR3 region has the DNA TGTGCCAGCAAGTCTGTAACGGTTAGCAATCAACCCCAGCATTTT. As protein: CASKSVTVSNQPQHF. The chain links TRBV2 to TRBJ1-5; D not resolved. The CDR3 totals 15 residues. Per the germline V gene, CDR1 is SNHLY and CDR2 is FYNNEI.

As for this clonotype: A much larger clone sits a single nucleotide away, making a read error possible. This chain links TRBV5-6 with TRBJ2-2; D gene ambiguous. This CDR3 is 15 amino acids long. The ends were cut back, 4 bases at V and 5 bases at J, with 15 bases in the middle. The germline V gene has CDR1 SGHDT and CDR2 YYEEEE. CDR3 nucleotide sequence: TGTGCCAGCAGCCCGCTGGGTTCTGAGACCGGGGAGCTGTTTTTT. Encoded protein: CASSPLGSETGELFF. The whole variable domain, remainder taken from reference TRBV5-6 and TRBJ2-2, is DAGVTQSPTHLIKTRGQQVTLRCSPKSGHDTVSWYQQALGQGPQFIFQYYEEEERQRGNFPDRFSGHQFPNYSSELNVNALLLGDSALYLCASSPLGSETGELFFGEGSRLTVL.

This clonotype was detected a few times. V is TRBV5-5 and J is TRBJ2-3; D ambiguous. CDR1 SGHKS and CDR2 YYEKEE come from the germline V gene (reference sequence). Trimming left V 1 base short and J 0 bases short, with 6 bases between. The CDR3 is 14 residues long. The CDR3 loop reads CASSLPLSTDTQYF. CDR3 coding DNA: TGTGCCAGCAGCTTGCCCCTTAGCACAGATACGCAGTATTTT.

Many counts were recorded for this clonotype. The V and J genes are TRBV6-1 and TRBJ2-7, with a possible D match to TRBD1 (7 bases). V was cut by 7 bases and J by 2 bases, with 27 bases left in between. The CDR3 spans 18 residues. The germline CDR1 and CDR2 sequences are MNHNS and SASEGT. CDR3 sequence (DNA): TGTGCCAGCACTCGTGGCAGGGGGGACCCGGGGCTAGCCTACGAGCAGTACTTC. This codes for CASTRGRGDPGLAYEQYF.

This clonotype was counted once. The gene calls are TRBV2 and TRBJ2-1; D is possibly TRBD2 (5 bases). Germline CDR1 SNHLY, CDR2 FYNNEI. The length of the CDR3 is 15 residues. Trimming took 7 bases from V and 9 from J, leaving 22 bases between them. The CDR3 here is CASTTPLTFGGEQFF. The DNA of the CDR3 is TGTGCCAGCACCACACCCTTAACGTTCGGAGGTGAGCAGTTCTTC. Full variable domain (rest looked up from reference TRBV2 and TRBJ2-1): EPEVTQTPSHQVTQMGQEVILRCVPISNHLYFYWYRQILGQKVEFLVSFYNNEISEKSEIFDDQFSVERPDGSNFTLKIRSTKLEDSAMYFCASTTPLTFGGEQFFGPGTRLTVL.

This clonotype was recorded at least ten times. This rearrangement joins TRBV12-3 or TRBV12-4 to TRBJ2-3; 13 bases are shared with TRBD2. The CDR3 sequence is 16 residues long. The J segment lost 6 bases and the V segment lost 4 bases, leaving 7 bases of the junction unmatched. CDR3 residues: CASSSGLAGPGDTQYF. CDR3 in DNA: TGTGCCAGCAGTTCGGGACTAGCGGGGCCGGGGGATACGCAGTATTTT.